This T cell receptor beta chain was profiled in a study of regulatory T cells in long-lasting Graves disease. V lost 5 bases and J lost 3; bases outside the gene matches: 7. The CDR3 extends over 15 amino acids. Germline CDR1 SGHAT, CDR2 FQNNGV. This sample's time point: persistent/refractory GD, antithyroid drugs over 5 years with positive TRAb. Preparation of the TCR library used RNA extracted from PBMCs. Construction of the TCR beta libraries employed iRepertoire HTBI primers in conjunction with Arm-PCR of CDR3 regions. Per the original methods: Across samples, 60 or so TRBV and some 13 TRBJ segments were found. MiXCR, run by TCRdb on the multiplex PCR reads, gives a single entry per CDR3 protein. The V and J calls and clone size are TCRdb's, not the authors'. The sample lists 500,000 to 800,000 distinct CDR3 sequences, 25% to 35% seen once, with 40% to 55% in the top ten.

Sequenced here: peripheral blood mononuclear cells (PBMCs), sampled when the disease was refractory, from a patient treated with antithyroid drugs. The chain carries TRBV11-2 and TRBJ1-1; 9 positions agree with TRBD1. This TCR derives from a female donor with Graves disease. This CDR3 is CASSAQGAGHTEAFF. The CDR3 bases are TGTGCCAGCAGCGCACAGGGGGCTGGGCACACTGAAGCTTTCTTT.